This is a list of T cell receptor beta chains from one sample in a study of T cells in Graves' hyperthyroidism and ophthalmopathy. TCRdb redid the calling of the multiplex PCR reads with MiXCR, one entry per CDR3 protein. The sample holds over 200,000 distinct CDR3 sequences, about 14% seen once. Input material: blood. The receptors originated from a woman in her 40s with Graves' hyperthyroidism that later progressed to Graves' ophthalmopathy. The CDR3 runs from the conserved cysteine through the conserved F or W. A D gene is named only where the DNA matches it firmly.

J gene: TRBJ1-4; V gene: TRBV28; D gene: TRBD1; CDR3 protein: CASSRTGTGGEKLFF
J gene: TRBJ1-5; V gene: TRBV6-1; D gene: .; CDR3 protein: CASSYRGGVDQPQHF
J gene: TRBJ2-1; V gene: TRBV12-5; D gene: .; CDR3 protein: CASGLRPWGSYNEQFF
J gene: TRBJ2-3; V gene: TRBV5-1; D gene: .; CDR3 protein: CASSSTRPTDTQYF
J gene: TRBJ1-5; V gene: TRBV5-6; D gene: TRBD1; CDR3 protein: CASSLERDRGGPQHF
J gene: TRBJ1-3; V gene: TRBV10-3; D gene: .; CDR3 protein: CAISESAGSGNTIYF
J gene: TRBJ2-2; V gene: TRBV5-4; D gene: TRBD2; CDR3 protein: CASSPQGLAIAGAGELFF
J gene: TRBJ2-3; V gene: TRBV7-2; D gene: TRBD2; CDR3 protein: CASRQREGRDTQYF
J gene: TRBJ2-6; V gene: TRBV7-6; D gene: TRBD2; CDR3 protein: CASSLLPGTSGRPSTGANVLTF
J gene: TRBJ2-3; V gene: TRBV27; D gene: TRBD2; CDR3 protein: CASRKRPGLAGLDTQYF
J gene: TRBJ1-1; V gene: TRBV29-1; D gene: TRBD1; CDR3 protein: CSAVPPGGEAFF
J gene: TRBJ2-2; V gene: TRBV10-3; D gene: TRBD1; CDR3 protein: CAIGGDRDRGISNTGELFF
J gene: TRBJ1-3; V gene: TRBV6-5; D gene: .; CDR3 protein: CASSYQAGVDIYF
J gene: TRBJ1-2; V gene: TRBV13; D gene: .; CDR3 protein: CASSMGRPQVKYGYTF
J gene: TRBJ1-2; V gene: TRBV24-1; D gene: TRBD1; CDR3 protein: CATSGGTGVVDGYTF
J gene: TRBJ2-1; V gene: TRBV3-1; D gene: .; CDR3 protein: CASSNPEGWNEQFF
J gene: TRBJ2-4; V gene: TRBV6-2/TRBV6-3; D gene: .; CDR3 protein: CASTISIAKNIQYF
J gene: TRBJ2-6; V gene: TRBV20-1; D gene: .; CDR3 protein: CSARLGRVAGANVPTF
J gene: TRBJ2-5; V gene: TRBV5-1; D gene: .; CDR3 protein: CASSLAVYQETQYF
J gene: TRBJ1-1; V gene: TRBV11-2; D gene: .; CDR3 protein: CASSLGGATEAFF
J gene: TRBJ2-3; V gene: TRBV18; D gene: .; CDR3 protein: CASSPRTTDTQYF
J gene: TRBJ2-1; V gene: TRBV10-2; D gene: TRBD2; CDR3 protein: CASSDLAGDPDYNEQFF
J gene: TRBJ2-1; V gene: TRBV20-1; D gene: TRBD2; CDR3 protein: CSAARTSGSKGEQFF
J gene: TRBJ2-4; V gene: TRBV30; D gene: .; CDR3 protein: CAWSGRGREFSKNIQYF